Given below is one TCR beta chain in context. The data were taken from a study of blood T cell repertoires in COVID-19. Study-level background: Samples taken during acute and convalescent COVID-19 were collected in the United States, Italy and Spain.

In the original analysis: Counts of nucleated cells, estimated from reference gene primer amplification, were obtained. The assay was immunoSEQ multiplex PCR, and TCRdb's table has in-frame clones only and misses some. The V and J calls and the clone size are those of that table, but D and trimming were determined from the DNA. The sample has around 150,000 clones, approximately 90% seen once. This CDR3 contains 15 residues. V dropped 3 bases and J dropped 9; count of bases not matched to a gene: 8. CDR1 and CDR2 (germline): SEHNR, FQNEAQ (reference sequence). V is TRBV7-9 and J is TRBJ1-6; TRBD1 aligns across 7 bases. The receptor comes from a man aged 18 to 35 with acute or convalescent COVID-19. Sequenced sample: peripheral blood. The CDR3 is CASSFDRDRSSPLHF. CDR3 bases: TGTGCCAGCAGCTTCGACCGGGACAGAAGTTCACCCCTCCACTTT.